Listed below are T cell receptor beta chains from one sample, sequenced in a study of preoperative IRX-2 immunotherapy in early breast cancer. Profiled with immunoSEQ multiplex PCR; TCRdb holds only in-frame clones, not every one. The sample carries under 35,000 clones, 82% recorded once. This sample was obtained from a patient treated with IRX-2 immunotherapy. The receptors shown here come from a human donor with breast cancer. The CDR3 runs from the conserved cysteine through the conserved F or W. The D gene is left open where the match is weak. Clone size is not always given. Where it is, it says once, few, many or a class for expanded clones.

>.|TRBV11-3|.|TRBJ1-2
CASSPNRGRVVGYTF
TGTGCCAGCAGCCCCAACCGGGGCAGGGTTGTTGGCTACACCTTC
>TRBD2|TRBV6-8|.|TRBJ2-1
CASSSPPSGRSYEQFF
TGTGCCAGCAGTTCCCCCCCTAGCGGGAGAAGCTATGAGCAGTTCTTC
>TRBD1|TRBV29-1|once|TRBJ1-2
CSVPGTGGRGNYGYTF
TGCAGCGTTCCCGGGACAGGGGGTAGAGGGAACTATGGCTACACCTTC
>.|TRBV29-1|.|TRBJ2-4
CSVDWGGKNIQYF
TGCAGCGTTGATTGGGGTGGCAAAAACATTCAGTACTTC
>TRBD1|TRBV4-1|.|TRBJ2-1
CASSQDLGQGIVSKDEQFF
TGCGCCAGCAGCCAAGATCTGGGACAGGGAATCGTTTCTAAGGATGAGCAGTTCTTC
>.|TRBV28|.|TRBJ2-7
CASSLQDYEQYF
TGTGCCAGCAGTCTTCAGGACTACGAGCAGTACTTC
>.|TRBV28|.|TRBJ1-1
CASTSPLNTEAFF
TGTGCCAGCACCTCTCCACTGAACACTGAAGCTTTCTTT
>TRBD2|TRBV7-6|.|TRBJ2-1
CASRDWERRREPQDEQFF
TGTGCCAGCAGAGACTGGGAGAGGAGGCGGGAGCCTCAGGATGAGCAGTTCTTC
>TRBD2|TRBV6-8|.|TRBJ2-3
CASSYRGLAGTSTDTQYF
TGTGCCAGCAGCTACAGGGGACTAGCGGGGACTAGCACAGATACGCAGTATTTT
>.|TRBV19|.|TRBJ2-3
CASSTLGEVNADTQYF
TGTGCCAGTAGTACCTTAGGGGAGGTCAACGCAGATACGCAGTATTTT
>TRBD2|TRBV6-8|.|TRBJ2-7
CAISVWREDEQYF
TGTGCCATCAGTGTCTGGCGGGAGGACGAGCAGTACTTC
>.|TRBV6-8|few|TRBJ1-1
CASSYDRGGTEAFF
TGTGCCAGCAGTTACGATCGGGGTGGCACTGAAGCTTTCTTT
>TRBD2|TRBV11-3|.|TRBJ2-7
CASSLVGTSGAYEQYF
TGTGCCAGCAGCTTGGTGGGGACTAGCGGAGCCTACGAGCAGTACTTC
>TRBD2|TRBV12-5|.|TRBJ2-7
CASGFSAPGLAGGVGPYEQYF
TGTGCTAGTGGTTTTTCGGCCCCTGGACTAGCGGGGGGAGTAGGACCTTACGAGCAGTACTTC
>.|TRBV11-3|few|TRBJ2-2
CASSLVGPPNTGELFF
TGTGCCAGCAGCTTGGTAGGGCCCCCGAACACCGGGGAGCTGTTTTTT
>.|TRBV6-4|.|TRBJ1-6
CASSYGEENSPLHF
TGTGCCAGCAGTTACGGGGAGGAGAATTCACCCCTCCACTTT
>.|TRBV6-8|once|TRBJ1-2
CASSRGDNYGYTF
TGTGCCAGCAGCCGGGGCGATAACTATGGCTACACCTTC
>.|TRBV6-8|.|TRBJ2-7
CAISGQARYEQYF
TGTGCCATCAGTGGGCAGGCACGGTACGAGCAGTACTTC
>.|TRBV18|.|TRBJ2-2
CASSPPSTGELFF
TGTGCCAGCTCACCACCCTCCACCGGGGAGCTGTTTTTT
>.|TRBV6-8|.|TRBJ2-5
CAISTGLETQYF
TGTGCCATCAGTACAGGGCTGGAGACCCAGTACTTC
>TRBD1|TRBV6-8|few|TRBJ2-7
CASRKTGVEYEQYF
TGTGCCAGCAGAAAGACAGGGGTGGAATACGAGCAGTACTTC
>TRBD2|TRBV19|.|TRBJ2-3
CASSKGRASSDTQYF
TGTGCCAGTAGTAAAGGGAGGGCCAGCTCAGATACGCAGTATTTT
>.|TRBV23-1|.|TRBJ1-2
CASSRIAGLPFSNYGYTF
TGCGCCAGCAGCCGCATAGCGGGACTCCCCTTTAGCAACTATGGCTACACCTTC
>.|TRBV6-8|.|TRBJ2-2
CASSFPTGGELFF
TGTGCCAGCAGTTTTCCCACCGGGGGGGAGCTGTTTTTT
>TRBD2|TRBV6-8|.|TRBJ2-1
CASRKWTSGRSSPNEQFF
TGTGCCAGCAGGAAGTGGACTAGCGGGAGATCGTCGCCCAATGAGCAGTTCTTC
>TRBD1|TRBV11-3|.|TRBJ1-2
CASSHPDREESVWYGYTF
TGTGCCAGCAGCCACCCGGACAGGGAAGAAAGCGTATGGTATGGCTACACCTTC
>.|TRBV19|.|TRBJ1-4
CASSISRVNEKLFF
TGTGCCAGTAGTATCTCCAGGGTGAACGAAAAACTGTTTTTT
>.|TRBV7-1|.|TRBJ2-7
CASSPGGYSYEQYF
TGTGCCAGCAGCCCTGGCGGGTACTCCTACGAGCAGTACTTC
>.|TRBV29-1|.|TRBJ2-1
CSLTPSLNYNEQFF
TGCAGCCTCACCCCCTCACTGAATTACAATGAGCAGTTCTTC
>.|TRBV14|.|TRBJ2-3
CASSLWVPTDTQYF
TGTGCCAGCAGCCTTTGGGTTCCCACAGATACGCAGTATTTT
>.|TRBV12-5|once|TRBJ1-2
CASGADYYGYTF
TGTGCTAGTGGTGCGGATTACTATGGCTACACCTTC
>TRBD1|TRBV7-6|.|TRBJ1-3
CASSLWQGENTIYF
TGTGCCAGCAGCTTATGGCAGGGGGAAAACACCATATATTTT
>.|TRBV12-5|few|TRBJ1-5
CASSQRSNQPQHF
TGTGCCAGCTCCCAGCGGAGCAATCAGCCCCAGCATTTT
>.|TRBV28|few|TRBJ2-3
CASETNRAALGDTQYF
TGTGCCAGTGAGACCAATCGGGCCGCCTTGGGAGATACGCAGTATTTT
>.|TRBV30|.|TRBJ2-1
CAWNEGNNEQFF
TGTGCCTGGAACGAGGGGAACAATGAGCAGTTCTTC
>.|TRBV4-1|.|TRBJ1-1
CASSQGIGLLNTEAFF
TGCGCCAGCAGCCAAGGGATTGGTCTCCTGAACACTGAAGCTTTCTTT
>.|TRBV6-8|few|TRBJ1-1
CASRRHTGITEAFF
TGTGCCAGCAGGCGACACACAGGAATCACTGAAGCTTTCTTT
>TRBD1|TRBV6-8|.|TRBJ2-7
CASTYLGGTSGEQYF
TGTGCCAGCACCTACTTAGGGGGCACATCGGGCGAGCAGTACTTC
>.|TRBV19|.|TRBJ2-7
CASSTQYGIQGEQYF
TGTGCCAGTAGCACTCAATACGGGATCCAAGGCGAGCAGTACTTC
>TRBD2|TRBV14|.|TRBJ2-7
CASSQGLNYEQYF
TGTGCCAGCAGCCAGGGACTAAACTACGAGCAGTACTTC
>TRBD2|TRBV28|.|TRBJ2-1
CASSLVLAGVGGDAEQFF
TGTGCCAGCAGTTTGGTACTAGCGGGAGTCGGGGGGGACGCTGAGCAGTTCTTC
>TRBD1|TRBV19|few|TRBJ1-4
CATGTANEKLFF
TGTGCCACCGGGACAGCTAATGAAAAACTGTTTTTT
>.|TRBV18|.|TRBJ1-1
CASSPVQGETEAFF
TGTGCCAGCTCACCAGTCCAGGGAGAAACTGAAGCTTTCTTT
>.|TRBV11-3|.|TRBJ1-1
CASSLGAANTEAFF
TGTGCCAGCAGCTTAGGGGCCGCGAACACTGAAGCTTTCTTT
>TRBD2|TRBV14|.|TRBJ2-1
CASSQIIRTSGSPEQFF
TGTGCCAGCAGCCAAATAATTCGGACTAGCGGGTCCCCCGAGCAGTTCTTC
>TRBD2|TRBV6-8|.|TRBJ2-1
CASRSVTVAGGTYNEQFF
TGTGCCAGCAGATCCGTTACGGTAGCGGGAGGAACCTACAATGAGCAGTTCTTC
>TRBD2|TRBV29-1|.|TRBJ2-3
CSVTSSGRAPSSRPYF
TGCAGCGTAACCTCTAGCGGGAGGGCCCCTAGTTCCCGCCCGTATTTT
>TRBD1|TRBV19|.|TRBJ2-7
CASSITAGGPFEQYF
TGTGCCAGTAGTATAACGGCAGGGGGTCCCTTCGAGCAGTACTTC
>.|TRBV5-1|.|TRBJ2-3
CASSLAYSTHTDTQYF
TGCGCCAGCAGCTTGGCGTACTCCACCCACACAGATACGCAGTATTTT
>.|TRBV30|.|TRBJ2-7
CAWSPRWVSYEQYF
TGTGCCTGGAGTCCACGGTGGGTATCCTACGAGCAGTACTTC
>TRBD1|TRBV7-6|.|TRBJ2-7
CASSPGQGSNEQYF
TGTGCCAGCAGCCCGGGACAGGGGAGCAACGAGCAGTACTTC
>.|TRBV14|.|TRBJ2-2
CASSRLLGGIADTGELFF
TGTGCCAGCAGTCGGCTCCTAGGGGGAATAGCGGACACCGGGGAGCTGTTTTTT
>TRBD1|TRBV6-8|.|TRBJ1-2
CASRNLRGRGYTF
TGTGCCAGCAGGAACCTCAGGGGGCGGGGCTACACCTTC